This T cell receptor beta chain comes out of a study of blood T cell repertoires in COVID-19. About the research overall: Acute and convalescent COVID-19 samples came from the United States, Italy and Spain.

CDR3 size: 16 residues. Unmatched junction bases numbered 9, after V lost 4 bases and J lost 4 bases. Germline loops: CDR1 KGHSY, CDR2 FQNENV. Profiled with immunoSEQ multiplex PCR; TCRdb holds only in-frame clones, not every one. The sample consists of 110,000 to 150,000 clones, about 82% of them appearing once. This TCR came from a man aged 50-59 years with acute or convalescent COVID-19. What was sequenced was peripheral blood. This chain uses TRBV16 with TRBJ2-2; 7 nucleotides match TRBD1. The CDR3 bases are TGTGCCAGCAGCCCAGAGACAGGGTACCCCACCGGGGAGCTGTTTTTT. The encoded protein is CASSPETGYPTGELFF.